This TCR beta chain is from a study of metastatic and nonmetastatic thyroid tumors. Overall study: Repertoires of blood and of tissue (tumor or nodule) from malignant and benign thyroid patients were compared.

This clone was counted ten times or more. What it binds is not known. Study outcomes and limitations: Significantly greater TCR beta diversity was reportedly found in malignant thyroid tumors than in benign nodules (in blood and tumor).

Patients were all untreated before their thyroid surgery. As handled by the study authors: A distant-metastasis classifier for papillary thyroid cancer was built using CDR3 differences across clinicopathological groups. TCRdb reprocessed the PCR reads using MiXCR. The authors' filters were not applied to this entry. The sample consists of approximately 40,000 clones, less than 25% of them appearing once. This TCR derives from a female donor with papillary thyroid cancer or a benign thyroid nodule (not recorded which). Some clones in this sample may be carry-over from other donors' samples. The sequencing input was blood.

Here the CDR3 DNA reads TGCAGTGCCTACGGGGTAGCGGTGAATGAGCAGTTCTTC. Translated: CSAYGVAVNEQFF. This chain joins TRBV20-1 and TRBJ2-1; D may be TRBD2 (6 bases). Trimming cost V 6 bases and J 7 bases, with 16 bases left between them. CDR3 length: 13 amino acids. Looked up from germline, CDR1 is DFQATT and CDR2 is SNEGSKA (reference sequence).